Presented here are 6 T cell receptor beta chains from one specimen sequenced in a study of T cells after yellow fever vaccination. TCRdb reprocessed the 5' RACE reads with MiXCR, giving one entry per CDR3 protein. This sample carries 60,000 to 85,000 distinct CDR3 sequences, approximately 6.1% of them seen once, and the ten largest clones take about 40%. Sequences were derived from CD8+ T cells sorted from PBMCs, sampled 35 to 50 days after the first yellow fever vaccination. These receptors were taken from a man between 18 and 35 years old who received the YFV17D yellow fever vaccine.

This clonotype was detected many times. This chain links TRBV7-9 with TRBJ1-1; unclear D gene. The CDR3 contains 13 residues. CDR1 and CDR2 from the germline V gene are SEHNR and FQNEAQ (reference sequence). The V and J ends lost 4 bases and 7 bases respectively, with 13 bases between them. CDR3 sequence: CASSSGSFGEAFF. The CDR3 bases are TGTGCCAGCAGCTCCGGTAGTTTCGGTGAAGCTTTCTTT.

This clonotype was found a few times. This chain connects TRBV12-3 or TRBV12-4 to TRBJ2-1, with D perhaps assigned TRBD1 or TRBD2 (5 bases each). CDR3 length: 14 residues. Trimming stripped 4 bases from V and 4 bases from J, with 11 bases between. CDR3 loop: CASSSGRFYNEQFF. DNA of the CDR3: TGTGCCAGCAGTTCGGGACGGTTTTACAATGAGCAGTTCTTC.

V gene TRBV7-9 combines with J gene TRBJ2-1, with 7 bases aligning to TRBD1. This CDR3 comprises 15 residues. Germline CDR1 reads SEHNR; CDR2 reads FQNEAQ (reference sequence). With 1 base clipped from V and 4 bases from J, the junction kept 4 bases outside the gene matches. CDR3 sequence reads: CASSLVRDRYNEQFF. For the CDR3, the DNA is TGTGCCAGCAGCTTAGTCAGGGACAGATACAATGAGCAGTTCTTC.

There are many counts of this clonotype. The J gene is TRBJ2-1, the V gene TRBV6-4; perhaps D is TRBD1 or TRBD2 (5 bases each). Germline CDR1 reads MRHNA; CDR2 reads SNTAGT. The CDR3 runs 13 residues. V lost 0 bases and J lost 6, with 6 bases in between. The CDR3 coding sequence is TGTGCCAGCAGTGACTCGGGGACCAATGAGCAGTTCTTC. It encodes CASSDSGTNEQFF.

This clonotype has ten or more counts. This chain joins TRBV20-1 and TRBJ1-1; no reliable D call. CDR1 and CDR2 (germline): DFQATT, SNEGSKA (reference sequence). The V gene lost 2 bases and the J gene lost 0 bases, with 10 bases spanning the gap. The CDR3 contains 14 residues. For the CDR3, the DNA is TGCAGTGCTAGAAGTGGGTTAATGAACACTGAAGCTTTCTTT. This gives the protein CSARSGLMNTEAFF.

Many counts were recorded for this clonotype. This chain uses TRBV6-4 with TRBJ2-1; 10 nucleotides match TRBD2. This CDR3 comprises 15 residues. Germline V gene sequence: CDR1 MRHNA, CDR2 SNTAGT. V lost 4 bases, J lost 8 bases, and 8 bases stayed unmatched. The CDR3: CASSVKAGGQDEQFF. The DNA for the CDR3 is TGTGCCAGCAGTGTCAAAGCGGGGGGGCAGGATGAGCAGTTCTTC.